Shown below are 11 T cell receptor beta chains from a single sample sequenced in a study of shared clonotypes between healthy human individuals. TCRdb keeps only in-frame clones here, not all; method: immunoSEQ multiplex PCR. The sample contains approximately 980,000 clones, less than 85% of which appear only once. Sequencing was performed on memory CD4+ T cells sorted from blood. Subset in this sample: CD45RA-negative fraction. Receptor source: a man aged 18 to 29 in good health.

On this clone itself: Other DNA variants within this sample encode the same CDR3. The CDR3 is CASSPPGLAGGSYEQYF. In nucleotides, the CDR3 is TGTGCCAGCTCACCTCCGGGACTAGCGGGAGGGTCCTACGAGCAGTACTTC. The chain has TRBV18 and TRBJ2-7; TRBD2 matches at 16 bases. Germline V gene data show CDR1 as KGHSH and CDR2 as LQKENI. The V and J ends lost 3 bases and 1 base, in that order; junction bases with no gene match: 3. The CDR3 covers 17 residues.

The chain uses TRBV9 and TRBJ1-4; D is undetermined. Trimming took 3 bases from V and 0 from J, leaving 12 bases between them. In germline, CDR1 is SGDLS, CDR2 YYNGEE. CDR3 length: 16 residues. CDR3 region: CASSGAQLATNEKLFF. CDR3 sequence (DNA): TGTGCCAGCAGCGGAGCACAGCTTGCAACTAATGAAAAACTGTTTTTT.

Details on this clone: Other DNA sequences in this specimen translate into the identical CDR3. The chain recombines TRBV4-1 with TRBJ2-3, with 13 bases that match TRBD2. The junction had 4 bases not matched to a gene; V was cut back by 4 bases and J by 6 bases. CDR3 length equals 15 residues. Germline lookup yields CDR1 MGHRA and CDR2 YSYEKL. The DNA of the CDR3 is TGCGCCAGCAGCCCGGGACTAGCGGGAACGGATACGCAGTATTTT. It encodes CASSPGLAGTDTQYF.

This clone was observed a handful of times. The chain uses TRBV18 and TRBJ2-7; 7 nucleotides match TRBD2. J gave up 6 bases and V 0 bases, and 11 bases lay outside the gene matches. The CDR3 spans 16 residues. Looked up from germline, CDR1 is KGHSH and CDR2 is LQKENI. As DNA, the CDR3 is TGTGCCAGCTCACCACCTATAACGACTAGCCAACCCGAGCAGTACTTC. Translated, it gives CASSPPITTSQPEQYF.

This chain links TRBV27 with TRBJ2-6; D may be TRBD1 (5 bases). The CDR3 has 17 amino acids. The V end was cut by 2 bases, the J end by 0 bases, with 11 bases between. Germline V gives CDR1 MNHEY, CDR2 SMNVEV (reference sequence). The CDR3 DNA is TGTGCCAGCAGTTTAGTGGGGCAATACTCTGGGGCCAACGTCCTGACTTTC. Protein: CASSLVGQYSGANVLTF.

The chain uses TRBV30 and TRBJ1-5, with unresolved D. Trimming left V 1 base short and J 2 bases short, with 6 bases between. This CDR3 comprises 13 residues. Germline assignment: CDR1 GTSNPN and CDR2 SVGIG (reference sequence). Here the CDR3 DNA reads TGTGCCTGGAGTGGGACCCGCAATCAGCCCCAGCATTTT. Translation: CAWSGTRNQPQHF.

This sequence joins TRBV7-2 and TRBJ2-7; 8 bases fit TRBD2. Germline V gene lookup returns CDR1 SGHTA and CDR2 FQGNSA. CDR3 length: 14 amino acids. The V segment lost 5 bases and the J segment 2 bases; nucleotides outside the gene matches: 5. The CDR3 spells CASSLSGTPYEQYF. The CDR3 DNA follows: TGTGCCAGCAGCCTTAGCGGGACGCCCTACGAGCAGTACTTC.

V usage is TRBV6-6 and J usage is TRBJ1-5, with D possibly TRBD1 on 6 matching bases. Germline CDR1 reads MNHNY; CDR2 reads SVGAGI (reference sequence). The CDR3 loop spans 14 amino acids. V was trimmed by 5 bases and J by 3 bases, leaving 11 bases between them. DNA of the CDR3: TGTGCCAGCAGTATTGGACAGCTCAATCAGCCCCAGCATTTT. This sequence encodes CASSIGQLNQPQHF.

V and J are TRBV2 and TRBJ1-5; D is uncertain. V lost 6 bases, J lost 5 bases, and 14 bases lay in between. The length of the CDR3 is 14 residues. The V gene's germline CDR1 is SNHLY and CDR2 FYNNEI. This chain's CDR3 is CASREISTDQPQHF. CDR3 nucleotides: TGTGCCAGCAGGGAAATTAGTACTGATCAGCCCCAGCATTTT. The entire variable domain, with the rest obtained from reference TRBV2 and TRBJ1-5, is as follows: EPEVTQTPSHQVTQMGQEVILRCVPISNHLYFYWYRQILGQKVEFLVSFYNNEISEKSEIFDDQFSVERPDGSNFTLKIRSTKLEDSAMYFCASREISTDQPQHFGDGTRLSIL.

A few counts support this clone. V is TRBV5-6 and J is TRBJ2-7; D gene ambiguous. The CDR3 consists of 14 residues. Trimming took off 4 bases at V and 2 bases at J, with 13 bases between the two ends. In germline, CDR1 is SGHDT, CDR2 YYEEEE. Written as DNA, the CDR3 is TGTGCCAGCAGCCTCCGGGTTCCTACCTACGAGCAGTACTTC. Translated: CASSLRVPTYEQYF.

Comments on this clone: The junction and the germline gene differ at one end; a read error may be behind it. This chain joins TRBV7-7 and TRBJ1-1; D not resolved. Germline-derived CDR1 and CDR2 are SSHAT and FNYEAQ (reference sequence). The CDR3 covers 13 residues. The CDR3: CASSLALSTEAFF. In DNA, the CDR3 is TGTGCTAGCAGCTTAGCGCTGTCAACTGAAGCTTTCTTT.